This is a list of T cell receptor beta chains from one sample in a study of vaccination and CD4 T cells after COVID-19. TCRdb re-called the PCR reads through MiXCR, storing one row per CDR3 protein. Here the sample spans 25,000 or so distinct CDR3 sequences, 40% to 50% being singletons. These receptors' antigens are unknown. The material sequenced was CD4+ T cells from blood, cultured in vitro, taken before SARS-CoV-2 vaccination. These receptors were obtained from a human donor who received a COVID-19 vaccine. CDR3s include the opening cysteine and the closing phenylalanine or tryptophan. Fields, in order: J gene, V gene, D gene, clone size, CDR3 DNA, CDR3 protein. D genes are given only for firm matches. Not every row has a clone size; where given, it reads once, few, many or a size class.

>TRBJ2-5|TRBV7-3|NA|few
TGTGCCAGCAGCCCCGGGACACAAGAGACCCAGTACTTC
CASSPGTQETQYF
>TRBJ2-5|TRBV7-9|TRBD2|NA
TGTGCCAGCAGCTTACGCGGGCGGGGGGCCCAAGAGACCCAGTACTTC
CASSLRGRGAQETQYF
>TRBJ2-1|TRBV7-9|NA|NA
TGTGCCAGCAGCCCGCCTAGCATGAGCTCCTACAATGAGCAGTTCTTC
CASSPPSMSSYNEQFF
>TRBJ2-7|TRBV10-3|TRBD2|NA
TGTGCCACGGGACTAGCGGACTCCTACGAGCAGTACTTC
CATGLADSYEQYF
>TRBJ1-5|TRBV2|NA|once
TGTGCCAGCAGCGGGGTCCGTCATCAGCCCCAGCATTTT
CASSGVRHQPQHF
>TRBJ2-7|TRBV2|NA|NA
TGTGCCAGCAGTGTGGAGCCGACCTACGAGCAGTACTTC
CASSVEPTYEQYF
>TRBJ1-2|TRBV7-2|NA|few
TGTGCCAGCAGCCCCGGGACCGACTATGGCTACACCTTC
CASSPGTDYGYTF
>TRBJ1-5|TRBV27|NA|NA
TGTGCCAGCAGTTCATTCGGACAGAAGGGGCCCCAGCATTTT
CASSSFGQKGPQHF
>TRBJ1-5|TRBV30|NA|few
TGTGCCTGGAACAGGGAAGATCAGCCCCAGCATTTT
CAWNREDQPQHF
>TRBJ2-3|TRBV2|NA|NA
TGTGCCAGCAGTGATGCCGGGTTTGGGACAGATACGCAGTATTTT
CASSDAGFGTDTQYF
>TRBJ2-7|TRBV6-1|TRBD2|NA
TGTGCCAGCAGGGCCGGGACTAGCGGCGAGCAGTACTTC
CASRAGTSGEQYF
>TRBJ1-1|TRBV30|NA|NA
TGTGCCTGGATCCTACGGGACCGCGCTGAAGCTTTCTTT
CAWILRDRAEAFF
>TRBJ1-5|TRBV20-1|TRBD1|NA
TGCAGTGCGACAGGGGGGGGTAGCAATCAGCCCCAGCATTTT
CSATGGGSNQPQHF
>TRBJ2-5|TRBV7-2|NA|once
TGTGCCAGCAGCTTAGGACTAGGCGAGCAAGAGACCCAGTACTTC
CASSLGLGEQETQYF
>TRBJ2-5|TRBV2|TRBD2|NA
TGTGCCAGCAGTGATGGTAGCGGGGGACTAGAGACCCAGTACTTC
CASSDGSGGLETQYF
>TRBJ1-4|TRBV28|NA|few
TGTGCCAGCATCGAAAACGGGGCAGGGAAAAATGAAAAACTGTTTTTT
CASIENGAGKNEKLFF
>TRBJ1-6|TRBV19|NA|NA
TGTGCCAGTAGTAACCCGACGAATAATTCACCCCTCCACTTT
CASSNPTNNSPLHF
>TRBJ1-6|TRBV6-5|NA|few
TGTGCCAGCAGTTACCGCAATTCACCCCTCCACTTT
CASSYRNSPLHF
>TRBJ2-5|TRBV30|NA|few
TGTGCCTGGAGGGTCGGAGAGACCCAGTACTTC
CAWRVGETQYF
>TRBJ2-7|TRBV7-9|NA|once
TGTGCCAGCAGCTTAGGGGGGGGCCAATTAAGGGGCTACGAGCAGTACTTC
CASSLGGGQLRGYEQYF
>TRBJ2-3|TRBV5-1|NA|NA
TGCGCCAGCAGCTCCCTTGGCCGTGGCAGGGGCAGGACAGATACGCAGTATTTT
CASSSLGRGRGRTDTQYF
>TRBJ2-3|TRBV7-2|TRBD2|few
TGTGCCAGCAGCATAGCGGGGGGAGATACGCAGTATTTT
CASSIAGGDTQYF
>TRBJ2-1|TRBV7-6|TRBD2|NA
TGTGCCAGCAGCTCTGGACTAGCGGGGGGGCTAGGTGGGCAGTTCTTC
CASSSGLAGGLGGQFF
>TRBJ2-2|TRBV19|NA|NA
TGTGCCAGTAGTATCATGGGGCAAGTCGCCGGGGAGCTGTTTTTT
CASSIMGQVAGELFF
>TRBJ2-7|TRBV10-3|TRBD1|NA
TGTGCCATCAGGTCACAGGGGCCCCCCTACGAGCAGTACTTC
CAIRSQGPPYEQYF
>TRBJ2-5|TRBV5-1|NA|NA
TGCGCCAGCAGCTTAGAGGGTCTTGAGACCCAGTACTTC
CASSLEGLETQYF
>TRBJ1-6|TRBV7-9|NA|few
TGTGCCAGCAGCTTGCAGGGCACCGGCGGTTCACCCCTCCACTTT
CASSLQGTGGSPLHF
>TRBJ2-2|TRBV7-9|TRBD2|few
TGTGCCAGCAGCTCTAGCGGGGGGAACACCGGGGAGCTGTTTTTT
CASSSSGGNTGELFF
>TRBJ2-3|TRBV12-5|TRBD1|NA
TGTGCCAACCAGCAGGACAGGGGCACAGATACGCAGTATTTT
CANQQDRGTDTQYF
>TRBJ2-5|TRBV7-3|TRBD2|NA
TGTGCCAGCAGCTTAGGGACTAGCGGGGAAGAGACCCAGTACTTC
CASSLGTSGEETQYF
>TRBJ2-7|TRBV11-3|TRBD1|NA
TGTGCCAGCAGCCGAGAGGGGACAGCGCTCTACGAGCAGTACTTC
CASSREGTALYEQYF
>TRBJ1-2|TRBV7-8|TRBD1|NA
TGTGCCAGCAGCTTATTGGGGACAGGGGGGATATATGGCTACACCTTC
CASSLLGTGGIYGYTF
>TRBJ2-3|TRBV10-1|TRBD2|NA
TGCGCCAGCAGCCCGAGTACTAGCGGGGGGACAGATACGCAGTATTTT
CASSPSTSGGTDTQYF
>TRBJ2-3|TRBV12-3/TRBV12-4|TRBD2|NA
TGTGCCAGCAGCATCAAGCGGGGGGAGCAGTATTTT
CASSIKRGEQYF
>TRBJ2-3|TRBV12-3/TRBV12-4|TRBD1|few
TGTGCCAGCAGTCCCGGGACAGGGGTCTACCGCTCAGATACGCAGTATTTT
CASSPGTGVYRSDTQYF
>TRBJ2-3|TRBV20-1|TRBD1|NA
TGCAGTGCTAGAGGGACAGGGAACCCAGATACGCAGTATTTT
CSARGTGNPDTQYF
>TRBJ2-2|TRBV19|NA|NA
TGTGCCAGCGAAGGCGCGGTAAACACCGGGGAGCTGTTTTTT
CASEGAVNTGELFF
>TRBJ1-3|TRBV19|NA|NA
TGTGCCAGTAGTCGGAACAGGGAAGGGAGCTCTGGAAACACCATATATTTT
CASSRNREGSSGNTIYF
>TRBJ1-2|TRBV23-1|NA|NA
TGCGCCAGCATTAACGGGAAGGGTTCAGGCTTTTATGGCTACACCTTC
CASINGKGSGFYGYTF
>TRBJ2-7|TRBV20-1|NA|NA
TGCAGTGCCCTAGAACAGTTTCGCCACGAGCAGTACTTC
CSALEQFRHEQYF
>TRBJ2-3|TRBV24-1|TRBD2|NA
TGTGCCACCAGTTTAACTAGCGGGGGGGTCACAGATACGCAGTATTTT
CATSLTSGGVTDTQYF
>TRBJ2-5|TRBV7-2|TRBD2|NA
TGTGCCAGCAGCTTTATTTCTAGCGGTCGTTTGGCGACCCAGTACTTC
CASSFISSGRLATQYF
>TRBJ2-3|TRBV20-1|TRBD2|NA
TGCAGTGCTAGAGATGGGGCTAGCGGGGACACAGATACGCAGTATTTT
CSARDGASGDTDTQYF
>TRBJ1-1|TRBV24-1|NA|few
TGTGCCACCAGTGATTTACACACTAAGGCGAACACTGAAGCTTTCTTT
CATSDLHTKANTEAFF
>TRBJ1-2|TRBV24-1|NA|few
TGTGCCACCTCCGGGAGCAACTATGGCTACACCTTC
CATSGSNYGYTF
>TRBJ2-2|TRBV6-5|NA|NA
TGTGCCAGCAGTTACTCGAGGCAGAACACCGGGGAGCTGTTTTTT
CASSYSRQNTGELFF
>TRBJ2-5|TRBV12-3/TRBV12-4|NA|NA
TGTGCCAGCAGTTTAGGACACCAAGAGACCCAGTACTTC
CASSLGHQETQYF
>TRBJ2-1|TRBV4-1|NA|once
TGCGCCAGCAGCCAAGACTCGACCTCACCCGGGAATGAGCAGTTCTTC
CASSQDSTSPGNEQFF
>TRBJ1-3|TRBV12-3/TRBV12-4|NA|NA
TGTGCCAGCAGTTTGGCCTTCCGGGACGGAGGAAACACCATATATTTT
CASSLAFRDGGNTIYF
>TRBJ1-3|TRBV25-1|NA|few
TGTGCCAGCAGTGAAGCCACGGCGTACGACACCATATATTTT
CASSEATAYDTIYF
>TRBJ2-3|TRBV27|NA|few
TGTGCCAGCAGTTTAAGGCTAGCCCCCACAGATACGCAGTATTTT
CASSLRLAPTDTQYF
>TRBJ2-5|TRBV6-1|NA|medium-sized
TGTGCCAGCAGTCAAACCACAGACAGCCTGGGGTCGGAGACCCAGTACTTC
CASSQTTDSLGSETQYF
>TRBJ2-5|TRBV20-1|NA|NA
TGCAGTGCTAGAGTAGGAGGACGGCCACAAGAGACCCAGTACTTC
CSARVGGRPQETQYF
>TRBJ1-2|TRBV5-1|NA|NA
TGCGCCAGCAGCTCGGGCGACTATGGCTACACCTTC
CASSSGDYGYTF
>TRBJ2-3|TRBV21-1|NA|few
TGTGCCAGCAGCAAAGAGGTAAGCGGGGGAACTATCAGCACAGATACGCAGTATTTT
CASSKEVSGGTISTDTQYF
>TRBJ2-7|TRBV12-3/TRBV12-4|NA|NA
TGTGCCAGCAGTTTGGTAGGGTCGTACGAGCAGTACTTC
CASSLVGSYEQYF
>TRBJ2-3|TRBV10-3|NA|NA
TGTGCCACCGTCCGAGGGGGAACCACAGATACGCAGTATTTT
CATVRGGTTDTQYF
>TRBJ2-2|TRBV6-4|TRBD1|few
TGTGCCAGCAGTGATACAGGGGGCTTGACCGGGGAGCTGTTTTTT
CASSDTGGLTGELFF